The T cell receptor beta chain under discussion was sequenced for a study of early T cells in non-severe SARS-CoV-2 infection. Unique molecular identifiers (one per individual cDNA molecule) were attached. Each CDR3 protein gets one entry after TCRdb re-called the 5' RACE reads with MiXCR. The sample has tens of thousands of distinct CDR3 sequences, 9.5% to 15% seen once; the top ten hold roughly 3.6%. This clonotype was seen many times. Sequences were obtained from whole blood. This TCR derives from an adult who was a healthcare worker with PCR-confirmed SARS-CoV-2 infection or an uninfected control (not recorded which).

The CDR3 here is CASSRQLGGNTEAFF. Here the CDR3 DNA reads TGTGCCAGCAGCCGCCAGCTGGGGGGGAACACTGAAGCTTTCTTT. The chain has TRBV12-3 or TRBV12-4 and TRBJ1-1; TRBD1 might be the D (5 bases). The CDR3 sequence is 15 residues long. The ends were cut back, 6 bases at V and 1 base at J, with 15 bases in the middle.